This TCR beta chain came from a study of CD8 T cells in ankylosing spondylitis. Making the TCR beta libraries involved quantitative 5'-RACE with molecular barcodes. A single record per CDR3 protein comes from TCRdb applying MiXCR to the 5' RACE reads. The sample yields 700,000 to 1,000,000 distinct CDR3 sequences, about an eighth seen once. There are a few counts of this clonotype. Antigen specificity is unknown. Germline-derived CDR1 and CDR2 are MNHNS and SASEGT. The CDR3 is 13 amino acids. V dropped 6 bases and J dropped 6 bases, with 9 bases sitting between them. Notes on the study in general: Apparently characteristic of ankylosing spondylitis blood was a TCR beta motif (roughly 8 highly homologous variants). Past studies reported some motif variants in reactive arthritis synovial fluid and blood. As for the disease-linked clones, they showed a CD8+ phenotype and occurred at relatively low frequencies in peripheral blood.

The clonotype comes from a male donor with ankylosing spondylitis. This chain joins TRBV6-1 and TRBJ1-6; D not resolved. Input material: blood, either unsorted or a sorted T cell fraction (not recorded which). For the CDR3, the DNA is TGTGCCAGCAGCCGAGAGTCTAATTCACCCCTCCACTTT. Its protein is CASSRESNSPLHF.